A single sample gave rise to the 21 T cell receptor beta chains below, sequenced in a study of post-analysis software for immune sequencing data. Notes on the study in general: Among roughly five TRBV segments more frequent in patients than controls were TRBV5-6, TRBV5-1 and TRBV20-1.

Sequencing libraries made from TCR beta cDNA carried unique molecular identifiers. TCRdb itself ran the PCR reads through MiXCR, one entry per CDR3 protein. The table records around 710,000 distinct CDR3 sequences, around 42% of them present only once. Which antigens these TCRs recognize remains unknown. The sequenced sample was blood. The receptors stem from a girl between 5 and 17 years old with multiple sclerosis.

CDR3 in amino acids: CASSPPGLLGRETQYF. CDR3 coding DNA: TGCGCCAGCAGCCCACCGGGTCTATTAGGACGGGAGACCCAGTACTTC. The chain is built from TRBV5-1 and TRBJ2-5; D is undetermined. Trimming took 4 bases from V and 5 from J, leaving 21 bases between them. CDR1 is SGHRS, CDR2 YFSETQ, per germline. The CDR3 runs to 16 residues.

This clonotype was seen a handful of times. The chain has TRBV9 and TRBJ2-4; the D gene could be TRBD1 or TRBD2 (5 bases each). The length of the CDR3 is 14 residues. Germline V gene lookup returns CDR1 SGDLS and CDR2 YYNGEE. V was trimmed by 3 bases and J by 0 bases, leaving 7 bases between them. CDR3 protein: CASSGGGAKNIQYF. The CDR3 nucleotides are TGTGCCAGCAGCGGTGGGGGAGCCAAAAACATTCAGTACTTC. Full variable domain (missing parts from reference TRBV9 and TRBJ2-4): DSGVTQTPKHLITATGQRVTLRCSPRSGDLSVYWYQQSLDQGLQFLIQYYNGEERAKGNILERFSAQQFPDLHSELNLSSLELGDSALYFCASSGGGAKNIQYFGAGTRLSVL.

This clonotype was counted only a few times. The chain has TRBV7-8 and TRBJ2-7; D unresolved. Germline V gives CDR1 SGHVS, CDR2 FQNEAQ. V shed 1 base and J shed 5 bases, with 9 bases lying between them. This CDR3 is 13 amino acids long. CDR3 amino acids: CASSLVSSDEQYF. CDR3 coding DNA: TGTGCCAGCAGCTTAGTATCTTCGGACGAGCAGTACTTC.

A few counts support this clonotype. The chain carries TRBV12-3 or TRBV12-4 and TRBJ1-2; the D is unclear. The CDR3 consists of 8 residues. The V and J ends lost 10 bases and 8 bases respectively, with 5 bases between them. CDR3 region: CATRGYTF. For the CDR3, the DNA is TGTGCCACCAGGGGCTACACCTTC.

The gene calls are TRBV10-3 and TRBJ2-4; 8 nucleotides line up with TRBD1. The J call is doubtful: the DNA matches TRBJ2-7 better. Germline V lookup: CDR1 ENHRY, CDR2 SYGVKD. The CDR3 length is 14 residues. This CDR3 is CAISPDRGPYEQYF. The DNA of the CDR3 is TGTGCCATCAGTCCTGACAGGGGCCCCTACGAGCAGTACTTC.

The rearrangement links TRBV15 to TRBJ1-5; D gene unclear. From germline, CDR1 is LNHNV and CDR2 YYDKDF (reference sequence). The CDR3 runs 13 residues. V lost 4 bases to trimming and J lost 4 bases, with 8 bases between them. DNA for the CDR3: TGTGCCACCAGCAAGGGCGGGAATCAGCCCCAGCATTTT. Protein product: CATSKGGNQPQHF.

This clonotype was seen a few times. The chain recombines TRBV12-3 or TRBV12-4 with TRBJ1-2, with unresolved D. The CDR3 spans 13 residues. Trimming took off 6 bases at V and 1 base at J, with 9 bases between the two ends. This chain's CDR3 is CASSPRVNYGYTF. CDR3 coding DNA: TGTGCCAGCAGCCCTAGGGTTAACTATGGCTACACCTTC.

V is TRBV6-6 and J is TRBJ2-7; D is perhaps TRBD2 (6 bases). This CDR3 has 13 amino acids. Per germline, CDR1 MNHNY and CDR2 SVGAGI (reference sequence). V lost 7 bases and J lost 3, with 13 bases in between. The CDR3 DNA reads as TGTGCCAGCAAGGGCGGGATTGGCTACGAGCAGTACTTC. This translates into CASKGGIGYEQYF.

This sequence joins TRBV20-1 and TRBJ1-5; possible D gene TRBD1, 6 bases. The CDR3 loop spans 15 amino acids. Per germline, CDR1 DFQATT and CDR2 SNEGSKA (reference sequence). Trimming took 5 bases from V and 0 from J, leaving 14 bases between them. The CDR3 reads CSAGGGPYSNQPQHF. The CDR3 DNA follows: TGCAGTGCTGGGGGGGGGCCTTATAGCAATCAGCCCCAGCATTTT.

The V gene is TRBV3-1, the J gene TRBJ2-1, with D uncertain. V dropped 1 base and J dropped 7 bases, with 14 bases sitting between them. The CDR3 covers 15 residues. Germline CDR1 reads LGHDT; CDR2 reads YNNKEL (reference sequence). CDR3 nucleotide sequence: TGTGCCAGCAGCCAAGGAGTTTCCACTGGGAATGAGCAGTTCTTC. As protein: CASSQGVSTGNEQFF.

The V and J genes are TRBV10-2 and TRBJ2-2; 7 nucleotides match TRBD1. Germline lookup yields CDR1 WSHSY and CDR2 SAAADI. The CDR3 consists of 18 residues. V shed 4 bases, J shed 0 bases, and the junction held 11 bases outside the gene matches. CDR3 nucleotides: TGCGCCAGCAGTGGGGGCATGGACAGGCCTACGAACACCGGGGAGCTGTTTTTT. It codes for CASSGGMDRPTNTGELFF.

This clonotype turned up a few times. J is TRBJ1-2 and V is TRBV10-3, with a possible D match to TRBD1 (5 bases). This CDR3 spans 18 amino acids. Germline-derived CDR1 and CDR2 are ENHRY and SYGVKD. Trimming cost V 3 bases and J 3 bases, with 23 bases left between them. Written as DNA, the CDR3 is TGTGCCATCAGTGACGTTGGGCGGCAGCTGGCAGGGCACTATGGCTACACCTTC. Residues: CAISDVGRQLAGHYGYTF.

This clonotype was found a few times. CDR3 sequence reads: CASRALAESTDTQYF. The CDR3 DNA is TGTGCCAGTCGCGCACTAGCGGAAAGCACAGATACGCAGTATTTT. The J gene is TRBJ2-3, the V gene TRBV12-3 or TRBV12-4; 8 bases match TRBD2. The CDR3 length is 15 residues. The V gene end was trimmed by 9 bases and the J gene end by 0 bases; junction bases not matched to a gene: 8.

This clonotype is a singleton in its sample. This chain joins TRBV30 and TRBJ2-6, with D tentatively TRBD1 (6 bases). The CDR3 consists of 16 residues. Germline CDR1 GTSNPN, CDR2 SVGIG (reference sequence). Trimming stripped 4 bases from V and 0 bases from J, with 13 bases between. The CDR3: CAWTGVRLSGANVLTF. In DNA, the CDR3 is TGTGCCTGGACAGGGGTCCGCCTCTCTGGGGCCAACGTCCTGACTTTC.

The chain employs TRBV20-1 and TRBJ2-7, with a weak D call TRBD1 (6 bases). Trimming removed 5 bases from V and 3 bases from J, with 11 bases in between. CDR1 and CDR2 (germline): DFQATT, SNEGSKA (reference sequence). This CDR3 contains 12 residues. The CDR3: CSARDKRYEQYF. The CDR3 DNA sequence: TGCAGTGCTCGGGACAAGCGCTACGAGCAGTACTTC.

CDR3 nucleotides: TGCAGTGCTAGAGAGGGTCTCACGGACTACGAGCAGTACTTC. It codes for CSAREGLTDYEQYF. The V gene is TRBV20-1, the J gene TRBJ2-7; D remains unclear. The CDR3 contains 14 residues. V lost 0 bases and J lost 3, with 12 bases in between. CDR1 is DFQATT and CDR2 is SNEGSKA in the germline V gene (reference sequence).

This chain connects TRBV20-1 to TRBJ1-2, with 10 bases identical to TRBD1. Germline lookup yields CDR1 DFQATT and CDR2 SNEGSKA (reference sequence). The CDR3 length is 16 residues. With V trimmed by 0 bases and J by 8 bases, 12 bases remained unmatched. CDR3 region: CSARDNRETGGIGYTF. CDR3 DNA sequence: TGCAGTGCTAGAGATAATAGGGAGACAGGGGGCATCGGCTACACCTTC.

The V gene is TRBV5-1, the J gene TRBJ2-7; 8 bases agree with TRBD2. The CDR3 covers 15 residues. The V gene end was trimmed by 0 bases and the J gene end by 7 bases; junction bases not matched to a gene: 9. From germline, CDR1 is SGHRS and CDR2 YFSETQ. Here the CDR3 reads CASSLELAGLGEQYF. The CDR3 bases are TGCGCCAGCAGCTTGGAATTAGCGGGACTGGGGGAGCAGTACTTC.

The chain employs TRBV9 and TRBJ2-1; D unresolved. The germline V gene has CDR1 SGDLS and CDR2 YYNGEE. CDR3 length equals 18 residues. The ends were cut back, 3 bases at V and 5 bases at J, with 24 bases in the middle. CDR3 sequence reads: CASSALSPDIRVDNEQFF. The CDR3 DNA follows: TGTGCCAGCAGCGCCCTCTCTCCAGACATTCGTGTTGACAATGAGCAGTTCTTC.

The chain couples TRBV29-1 to TRBJ2-5, with 11 bases aligning to TRBD2. CDR3 length: 16 amino acids. Trimming removed 5 bases from V and 5 bases from J; junction bases left unmatched: 13. CDR1 SQVTM and CDR2 ANQGSEA come from the germline V gene. The CDR3 DNA is TGCAGCGTTTTGATGGTAACTAGCGGGAGACATGAGACCCAGTACTTC. Translating it yields CSVLMVTSGRHETQYF.

V is TRBV9 and J is TRBJ1-2; no definite D call. This CDR3 comprises 12 residues. The V gene lost 6 bases and the J gene lost 0 bases, with 6 bases spanning the gap. Looked up from germline, CDR1 is SGDLS and CDR2 is YYNGEE. The CDR3: CASKRPNYGYTF. The CDR3 DNA reads TGTGCCAGCAAGCGGCCTAACTATGGCTACACCTTC.